These 16 T cell receptor beta chains share one sample of origin, sequenced in a study of CD8 T cells in Susac syndrome. RNA amounts of roughly 0.5 to 1 ug underwent reverse transcription with random hexamers. TCRdb reprocessed the immunoSEQ multiplex PCR reads with MiXCR, giving one entry per CDR3 protein. The repertoire holds about 150,000 distinct CDR3 sequences, around 96% seen once, with around 0.12% in the top ten. Sequenced sample: CD4+ T cells from PBMCs. All receptors come from a human donor with Susac syndrome.

CDR3 sequence reads: CASSLVRANEQFF. DNA for the CDR3: TGTGCCAGCAGCTTAGTTCGGGCGAATGAGCAGTTCTTC. V and J are TRBV7-9 and TRBJ2-1; D unresolved. Germline CDR1 is SEHNR and CDR2 is FQNEAQ (reference sequence). V lost 1 base and J 7 bases, leaving 8 bases between the germline ends. This CDR3 region has 13 residues.

V gene TRBV11-2 combines with J gene TRBJ2-5; 8 bases are a match to TRBD2. The CDR3 loop spans 14 amino acids. With V trimmed by 1 base and J by 4 bases, 2 bases remained unmatched. Per germline, CDR1 SGHAT and CDR2 FQNNGV. The CDR3 is CASSLVGGVETQYF. CDR3 DNA sequence: TGTGCCAGCAGCTTAGTCGGGGGGGTAGAGACCCAGTACTTC.

The rearrangement joins TRBV5-1 to TRBJ1-6; D is possibly TRBD1 (5 bases). V was clipped by 0 bases and J by 9 bases, with 16 bases between them. This CDR3 contains 16 residues. Germline V lookup: CDR1 SGHRS, CDR2 YFSETQ. CDR3 loop: CASSLDPGTLGSPLHF. The CDR3 DNA follows: TGCGCCAGCAGCTTGGATCCCGGGACCTTGGGTTCACCCCTCCACTTT.

The V call is TRBV29-1, the J call TRBJ1-2, with TRBD1 identical over 8 bases. The CDR3 is 11 residues long. The ends lost 5 bases at V and 5 bases at J; junction bases unmatched: 1. Looked up from germline, CDR1 is SQVTM and CDR2 is ANQGSEA. As DNA, the CDR3 is TGCAGCGTTCGGACAGGGTATGGCTACACCTTC. Protein sequence: CSVRTGYGYTF.

The V gene is TRBV7-2, the J gene TRBJ2-5; 11 bases align to TRBD2. The V gene end was trimmed by 5 bases and the J gene end by 5 bases; junction bases not matched to a gene: 1. Germline loops: CDR1 SGHTA, CDR2 FQGNSA. CDR3 length equals 13 residues. The CDR3 region has the DNA TGTGCCAGCAGCGGGACTAGCGGTGAGACCCAGTACTTC. Protein product: CASSGTSGETQYF.

The chain carries TRBV6-6 and TRBJ2-1; D assignment may be TRBD1 or TRBD2 (7 bases each). This CDR3 region has 15 residues. Germline V lookup: CDR1 MNHNY, CDR2 SVGAGI (reference sequence). Trimming removed 7 bases at V and 6 bases at J, with 19 bases between. DNA of the CDR3: TGTGCCAGCACCCAGGGGGGGGTTAATGTCAATGAGCAGTTCTTC. Amino acids: CASTQGGVNVNEQFF.

The chain couples TRBV5-4 to TRBJ1-2; tentative D call: TRBD1 (6 bases). There are 15 residues in the CDR3. V was cut by 4 bases and J by 2 bases, with 15 bases left in between. Germline V gene lookup returns CDR1 SGHNT and CDR2 YYREEE (reference sequence). The DNA for the CDR3 is TGTGCCAGCAGCGGTGGGGGGCTGGAGAACTATGGCTACACCTTC. Translation gives CASSGGGLENYGYTF.

The chain has TRBV4-2 and TRBJ2-5, with D uncertain. Germline V gene sequence: CDR1 LGHNA, CDR2 YNFKEQ. This CDR3 comprises 13 residues. Trimming took 0 bases from V and 4 from J, leaving 6 bases between them. The CDR3 DNA reads TGTGCCAGCAGCCAAGACTTACTAGAGACCCAGTACTTC. Protein: CASSQDLLETQYF.

This rearrangement joins TRBV6-2 or TRBV6-3 to TRBJ2-5; D remains unclear. The germline V gene encodes CDR1 MNHEY and CDR2 SVGEGT. The CDR3 spans 11 residues. V was shortened by 5 bases and J by 5 bases, with 6 bases between the two germline ends. The CDR3 DNA follows: TGTGCCAGCAGTCACGTGGAGACCCAGTACTTC. Amino acids: CASSHVETQYF.

A few counts support this clonotype. The J gene is TRBJ1-2, the V gene TRBV2, with D unclear. The V and J ends lost 5 bases and 3 bases respectively, with 7 bases between them. Germline CDR1 reads SNHLY; CDR2 reads FYNNEI. The CDR3 is 12 residues long. The CDR3 DNA reads TGTGCCAGCAGTCCCAGAGACTATGGCTACACCTTC. Encoded protein: CASSPRDYGYTF.

V usage is TRBV4-3 and J usage is TRBJ1-1; D not certain. The CDR3 consists of 13 residues. The V and J ends lost 5 bases and 0 bases respectively, with 7 bases between them. CDR1 is LGHNA, CDR2 YSLEER, per germline. The CDR3 sequence is CASSTHLNTEAFF. The DNA of the CDR3 is TGCGCCAGCAGCACTCACTTGAACACTGAAGCTTTCTTT.

The chain links TRBV6-2 or TRBV6-3 to TRBJ2-1; 12 bases map to TRBD2. The germline V gene encodes CDR1 MNHEY and CDR2 SVGEGT. The ends lost 5 bases at V and 8 bases at J; junction bases unmatched: 4. The CDR3 extends over 14 amino acids. Here the CDR3 reads CASSPRTSGDEQFF. The CDR3 coding sequence is TGTGCCAGCAGTCCACGGACTAGCGGGGATGAGCAGTTCTTC.

This clonotype is a singleton in its sample. Here the CDR3 reads CASSLGESTPFF. DNA for the CDR3: TGTGCCAGCAGTTTAGGGGAATCGACGCCGTTCTTC. The chain joins TRBV12-3 or TRBV12-4 to TRBJ2-1, with no clear D. Trimming left V 1 base short and J 15 bases short, with 13 bases between. This CDR3 contains 12 residues.

This chain joins TRBV6-2 or TRBV6-3 and TRBJ2-7; D not resolved. Germline CDR1 reads MNHEY; CDR2 reads SVGEGT. The CDR3 is made up of 14 amino acids. Trimming stripped 4 bases from V and 0 bases from J, with 10 bases between. Here the CDR3 reads CASSSPGRSYEQYV. CDR3 sequence (DNA): TGTGCCAGCAGTTCTCCCGGCCGCTCCTACGAGCAGTACGTC.

The rearrangement joins TRBV29-1 to TRBJ2-1; D remains unclear. The length of the CDR3 is 11 residues. Per the germline V gene, CDR1 is SQVTM and CDR2 is ANQGSEA. The V end lost 5 bases, the J end lost 7 bases, and 9 bases lay between the germline ends. The DNA for the CDR3 is TGCAGCGTTTCGGTACGGAATGAGCAGTTCTTC. Its translation is CSVSVRNEQFF.

CDR3 nucleotide sequence: TGCAGCGTTGAACTCCGGGACTCCATGAACACTGAAGCTTTCTTT. Its translation is CSVELRDSMNTEAFF. The chain is built from TRBV29-1 and TRBJ1-1; tentatively, D is TRBD1 (5 bases). This CDR3 is 15 amino acids long. The V and J ends lost 2 bases and 0 bases respectively, with 13 bases between them. Germline V gene lookup returns CDR1 SQVTM and CDR2 ANQGSEA.